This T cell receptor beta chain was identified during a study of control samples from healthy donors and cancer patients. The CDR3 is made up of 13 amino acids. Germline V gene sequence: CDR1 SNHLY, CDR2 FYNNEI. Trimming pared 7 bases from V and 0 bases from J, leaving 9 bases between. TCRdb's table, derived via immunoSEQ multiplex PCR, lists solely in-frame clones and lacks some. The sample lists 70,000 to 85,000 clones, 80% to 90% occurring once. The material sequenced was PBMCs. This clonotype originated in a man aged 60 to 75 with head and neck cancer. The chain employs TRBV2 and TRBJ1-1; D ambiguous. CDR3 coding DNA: TGTGCCAGCAATGAGATGATGAACACTGAAGCTTTCTTT. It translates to CASNEMMNTEAFF.